Listed below are T cell receptor beta chains from one sample, sequenced in a study of technical replicates of blood from several donors. Produced via immunoSEQ multiplex PCR; TCRdb's table is partial and in-frame only. This table holds about 82,000 clones, 96% found once. Sequences were obtained from T cells isolated from PBMCs. The receptors derive from a human donor in good health. Each CDR3 is given with its conserved first and last residue. The order of the fields is J gene, V gene, D gene, clone size, CDR3 protein, CDR3 DNA. A D gene is named only where the DNA matches it firmly. Rows give clone size only sometimes, using once, few, many, or a class for an expanded clone.

>TRBJ2-5|TRBV7-9|TRBD1|.
CASSIRTGGIAGETQYF
TGTGCCAGCAGCATAAGGACAGGGGGGATCGCCGGAGAGACCCAGTACTTC
>TRBJ1-2|TRBV27|TRBD1|.
CASSWTGRNYGYTF
TGTGCCAGCAGTTGGACAGGGCGTAACTATGGCTACACCTTC
>TRBJ2-7|TRBV27|.|.
CASSWAGPHYEQYF
TGTGCCAGCAGTTGGGCGGGGCCTCACTACGAGCAGTACTTC
>TRBJ2-7|TRBV9|TRBD1|.
CASSFMTGESEQYF
TGTGCCAGCAGCTTCATGACAGGGGAGAGCGAGCAGTACTTC
>TRBJ2-3|TRBV30|.|.
CAWSDTRNTQYF
TGTGCCTGGAGTGATACGAGGAATACGCAGTATTTT
>TRBJ2-7|TRBV6-5|TRBD2|.
CASSTYAGTTYEQYF
TGTGCCAGCAGCACCTACGCAGGGACTACATACGAGCAGTACTTC
>TRBJ2-7|TRBV27|.|.
CASSLSRGYEQYF
TGTGCCAGCAGTTTATCGCGGGGCTACGAGCAGTACTTC
>TRBJ1-1|TRBV19|.|.
CASSIRGGTEAFF
TGTGCCAGTAGTATCAGGGGAGGGACTGAAGCTTTCTTT
>TRBJ2-3|TRBV27|.|.
CASRVYGADTQYF
TGTGCCAGCAGAGTATACGGGGCAGATACGCAGTATTTT
>TRBJ2-7|TRBV5-1|TRBD1|.
CASSGTRQGISQQYF
TGCGCCAGCAGCGGGACCAGACAGGGCATTTCACAGCAGTACTTC
>TRBJ2-7|TRBV6-5|TRBD1|few
CAVARDSSYEQYF
TGTGCCGTCGCAAGGGACAGCTCCTACGAGCAGTACTTC
>TRBJ2-7|TRBV11-2|TRBD2|.
CASSLVGLAPYEQYF
TGTGCCAGCAGCTTAGTAGGACTAGCGCCCTACGAGCAGTACTTC
>TRBJ2-1|TRBV6-5|.|.
CASSYVRGEQFF
TGTGCCAGCAGTTACGTGCGGGGTGAGCAGTTCTTC
>TRBJ2-7|TRBV11-2|.|.
CASAARNEQYF
TGTGCCAGCGCGGCTAGGAACGAGCAGTACTTC
>TRBJ2-1|TRBV5-1|TRBD2|.
CASQTSGTYNEQFF
TGCGCCAGCCAGACTAGCGGGACCTACAATGAGCAGTTCTTC
>TRBJ2-7|TRBV20-1|.|once
CSARDGRKQYF
TGCAGTGCTAGAGATGGCAGGAAGCAGTACTTC
>TRBJ2-7|TRBV2|.|.
CASTLGSYEQYF
TGTGCCAGCACCCTCGGGTCCTACGAGCAGTACTTC
>TRBJ2-3|TRBV18|TRBD1|.
CASSRGTGEDTQYF
TGTGCCAGCTCCCGAGGGACAGGGGAAGATACGCAGTATTTT
>TRBJ1-2|TRBV6-5|.|few
CASSYSEGVRGYTF
TGTGCCAGCAGTTACTCGGAAGGAGTCCGTGGCTACACCTTC
>TRBJ2-7|TRBV28|TRBD2|once
CASSLGLAEQYF
TGTGCCAGCAGTTTGGGACTAGCCGAGCAGTACTTC
>TRBJ2-3|TRBV11-2|TRBD2|.
CASSLAASGRIGTQYF
TGTGCCAGCAGCTTAGCGGCTAGCGGGAGGATAGGTACGCAGTATTTT
>TRBJ2-7|TRBV19|.|.
CASSPNFRRYEQYF
TGTGCCAGTAGCCCTAATTTCAGGAGGTACGAGCAGTACTTC
>TRBJ1-3|TRBV4-3|TRBD1|.
CASSQGTASGNTIYF
TGCGCCAGCAGCCAGGGGACAGCCTCTGGAAACACCATATATTTT
>TRBJ1-5|TRBV4-1|.|.
CASSQTTGVYQPQHF
TGCGCCAGCAGCCAAACGACAGGAGTCTATCAGCCCCAGCATTTT
>TRBJ2-1|TRBV4-2|TRBD2|.
CASSQHLAGGGNEQFF
TGTGCCAGCAGCCAACACCTAGCGGGAGGGGGGAATGAGCAGTTCTTC
>TRBJ2-7|TRBV2|TRBD1|.
CASSEGQGIASYEQYF
TGTGCCAGCAGTGAAGGACAGGGGATCGCATCCTACGAGCAGTACTTC
>TRBJ1-1|TRBV6-6|.|.
CASSFEGHLNTEAFF
TGTGCCAGCAGTTTTGAGGGACACTTGAACACTGAAGCTTTCTTT
>TRBJ2-3|TRBV7-2|.|.
CASSSQGAADTQYF
TGTGCCAGCAGCTCCCAGGGTGCAGCAGATACGCAGTATTTT
>TRBJ2-2|TRBV9|.|.
CASSDPGITTGELFF
TGTGCCAGCAGCGATCCCGGGATAACCACCGGGGAGCTGTTTTTT
>TRBJ2-7|TRBV30|.|.
CAWRKRYEQYF
TGTGCCTGGAGGAAGCGCTACGAGCAGTACTTC
>TRBJ2-7|TRBV10-3|.|.
CAISESHSSSYEQYF
TGTGCCATCAGTGAGTCGCATTCGAGCTCTTACGAGCAGTACTTC
>TRBJ2-7|TRBV29-1|.|.
CSVVRGYEQYF
TGCAGCGTTGTTAGAGGTTACGAGCAGTACTTC
>TRBJ1-2|TRBV29-1|.|.
CSVRVNYGYTF
TGCAGCGTTAGAGTTAACTATGGCTACACCTTC
>TRBJ2-7|TRBV29-1|TRBD2|.
CSVEVGGKGGRSSYEQYF
TGCAGCGTTGAAGTAGGAGGTAAGGGCGGGAGGTCCTCCTACGAGCAGTACTTC
>TRBJ2-3|TRBV9|TRBD1|.
CASSATTGASLTDTQYF
TGTGCCAGCAGCGCGACCACAGGGGCTTCACTCACAGATACGCAGTATTTT
>TRBJ1-1|TRBV5-6|.|.
CASSLVGVGTEAFF
TGTGCCAGCAGCTTGGTCGGGGTTGGAACTGAAGCTTTCTTT